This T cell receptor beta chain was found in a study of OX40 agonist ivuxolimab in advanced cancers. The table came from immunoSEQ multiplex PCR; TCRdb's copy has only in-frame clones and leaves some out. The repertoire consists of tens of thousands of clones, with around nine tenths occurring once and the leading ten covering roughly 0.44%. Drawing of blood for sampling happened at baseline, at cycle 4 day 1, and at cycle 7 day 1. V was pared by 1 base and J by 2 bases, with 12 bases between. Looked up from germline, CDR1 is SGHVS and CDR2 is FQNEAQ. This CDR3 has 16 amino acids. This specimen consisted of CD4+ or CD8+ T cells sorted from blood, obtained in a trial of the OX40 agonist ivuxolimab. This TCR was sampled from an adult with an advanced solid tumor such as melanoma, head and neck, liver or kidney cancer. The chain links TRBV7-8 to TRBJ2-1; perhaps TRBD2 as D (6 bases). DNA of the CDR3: TGTGCCAGCAGCTTAGATGGTGGGGGGACCTACAATGAGCAGTTCTTC. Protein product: CASSLDGGGTYNEQFF.